The 25 T cell receptor beta chains listed next were all sequenced from one sample in a study of cytomegalovirus exposure and HLA in healthy donors. The PCR contained 60 Vbeta and 13 Jbeta primers. The method was immunoSEQ multiplex PCR; TCRdb's version includes in-frame clones alone and lacks a portion of them. The table lists about 84,000 clones, 70% to 90% of them singletons. The sequencing sample was made of PBMCs. The receptor source for this set is a man between 18 and 35 years old in good health and CMV-seronegative.

V and J are TRBV28 and TRBJ2-3, with 9 nucleotides matching TRBD2. Germline V CDR1 and CDR2: MDHEN, SYDVKM. The CDR3 extends over 16 amino acids. The ends lost 5 bases at V and 3 bases at J; junction bases unmatched: 9. CDR3 sequence: CASSIRTSEETDTQYF. CDR3 nucleotide sequence: TGTGCCAGCAGTATCCGGACTAGCGAAGAGACAGATACGCAGTATTTT.

In this sample, this clone turned up a few times. This chain joins TRBV27 and TRBJ1-6; D might be TRBD1 (6 bases). The ends were cut back, 7 bases at V and 0 bases at J, with 16 bases in the middle. The germline V gene encodes CDR1 MNHEY and CDR2 SMNVEV (reference sequence). CDR3 length: 17 amino acids. The CDR3 bases are TGTGCCAGCAAGGGGGGGCCTACCAGCTCCTATAATTCACCCCTCCACTTT. Its translation: CASKGGPTSSYNSPLHF.

V gene TRBV9 combines with J gene TRBJ2-7, with D possibly being TRBD2 (6 bases). Germline values: CDR1 SGDLS, CDR2 YYNGEE. This CDR3 is built from 12 residues. V lost 1 base and J 5 bases, leaving 7 bases between the germline ends. The CDR3 is CASSVSGDEQYF. CDR3 in DNA: TGTGCCAGCAGCGTATCGGGAGACGAGCAGTACTTC.

The chain links TRBV7-2 to TRBJ2-5, with 7 bases that match TRBD1. The CDR3 consists of 15 residues. V trimming: 5 bases; J trimming: 4 bases; junction bases outside the gene matches: 10. From germline, CDR1 is SGHTA and CDR2 FQGNSA. In DNA, the CDR3 is TGTGCCAGCAGCCCTAGAAAAAGACAGGGAGAGACCCAGTACTTC. Its protein product is CASSPRKRQGETQYF.

The V call is TRBV7-3, the J call TRBJ2-3, with 11 bases fitting TRBD2. Trimming took 5 bases from V and 3 from J; bases not matched to a gene: 19. Germline V CDR1 and CDR2: SGHTA, FQGTGA. The CDR3 is 20 amino acids. The CDR3 DNA reads TGTGCCAGCAGCCTAGGAGGTGGAGGGACTAGCGGAAGTAGGACAGATACGCAGTATTTT. It yields the protein CASSLGGGGTSGSRTDTQYF.

The chain combines TRBV6-6 with TRBJ1-1; D may be TRBD1 (5 bases). Trimming pared 8 bases from V and 8 bases from J, leaving 15 bases between. There are 12 residues in the CDR3. Germline CDR1 reads MNHNY; CDR2 reads SVGAGI (reference sequence). The CDR3 protein is CASGKQVMEAFF. The CDR3 nucleotides read TGTGCCAGCGGTAAACAGGTCATGGAAGCTTTCTTT.

V gene TRBV15 combines with J gene TRBJ2-5; 9 bases agree with TRBD2. Germline CDR1 reads LNHNV; CDR2 reads YYDKDF (reference sequence). Trimming removed 1 base from V and 4 bases from J; junction bases left unmatched: 4. The CDR3 totals 15 residues. This CDR3 is CATSRAAGGVETQYF. Here the CDR3 DNA reads TGTGCCACCAGCAGAGCGGCGGGAGGGGTAGAGACCCAGTACTTC.

This clone was seen a single time. This chain connects TRBV27 to TRBJ2-7; 8 positions match TRBD1. CDR3 length: 15 residues. Germline V lookup: CDR1 MNHEY, CDR2 SMNVEV (reference sequence). The V and J ends lost 5 bases and 6 bases, in that order; junction bases with no gene match: 12. The CDR3, as DNA: TGTGCCAGCAGTACCACCTGGACAGGGCCCAGCGAGCAGTACTTC. Its protein is CASSTTWTGPSEQYF.

This chain joins TRBV6-5 and TRBJ2-5; a weak D match, TRBD2 (6 bases). V lost 7 bases and J lost 2, with 11 bases in between. The CDR3 has 13 amino acids. Germline lookup yields CDR1 MNHEY and CDR2 SVGAGI. CDR3 residues: CASKEGPQETQYF. The CDR3 DNA reads as TGTGCCAGCAAGGAGGGGCCTCAAGAGACCCAGTACTTC.

This clone was detected only once. The chain links TRBV9 to TRBJ1-2, with D possibly matching TRBD1 (6 bases). The CDR3 length is 15 residues. Germline V gives CDR1 SGDLS, CDR2 YYNGEE. V was cut by 2 bases and J by 7 bases, with 18 bases left in between. The CDR3 DNA is TGTGCCAGCAGCGTTTCCGCTACAGGGTTGGGTGGCTACACCTTC. Its translation is CASSVSATGLGGYTF.

This clone was detected only once. The V call is TRBV5-1, the J call TRBJ2-3, with unresolved D. With 5 bases removed from V and 2 bases from J, the gap between germline ends came to 9 bases. CDR3 length equals 13 residues. Germline CDR1 reads SGHRS; CDR2 reads YFSETQ. CDR3 residues: CASRAEHTDTQYF. Here the CDR3 DNA reads TGCGCCAGCAGGGCGGAACACACAGATACGCAGTATTTT.

This rearrangement joins TRBV7-2 to TRBJ2-1; TRBD1 matches 7 bases. Germline lookup yields CDR1 SGHTA and CDR2 FQGNSA. The CDR3 runs 16 residues. V lost 5 bases, J lost 3 bases, and 10 bases stayed unmatched. The DNA of the CDR3 is TGTGCCAGCAGCGCCGGGACAGCGTCATTCTACAATGAGCAGTTCTTC. This translates into CASSAGTASFYNEQFF.

The table lists this clone with a count of one. This sequence joins TRBV10-3 and TRBJ2-7, with 7 bases lining up with TRBD1. The junction had 6 bases not matched to a gene; V was cut back by 10 bases and J by 3 bases. Germline V gene data show CDR1 as ENHRY and CDR2 as SYGVKD. CDR3 size: 12 residues. The CDR3 reads CASATGFYEQYF. The CDR3 DNA sequence: TGTGCCAGCGCGACAGGGTTCTACGAGCAGTACTTC.

The chain has TRBV2 and TRBJ2-7; D call uncertain. Germline V gives CDR1 SNHLY, CDR2 FYNNEI. The CDR3 extends over 11 amino acids. V lost 4 bases and J 6 bases, leaving 7 bases between the germline ends. In DNA form, the CDR3 reads TGTGCCAGCAGTGTCTTGGCCGAGCAGTACTTC. Its protein product is CASSVLAEQYF.

V usage is TRBV5-1 and J usage is TRBJ1-1, with 12 bases matching TRBD1. Germline CDR1 reads SGHRS; CDR2 reads YFSETQ. The trim removed 0 bases at V and 0 bases at J, leaving 6 bases unmatched. The CDR3 has 18 residues. The CDR3 reads CASSLGGQGALLNTEAFF. DNA for the CDR3: TGCGCCAGCAGCTTGGGGGGACAGGGGGCATTGTTGAACACTGAAGCTTTCTTT.

This chain connects TRBV11-1 to TRBJ2-5; 12 bases are shared with TRBD1. The CDR3 sequence is 15 residues long. Losses at the gene ends were 5 bases for V and 6 bases for J; bases not matched to a gene: 7. Germline CDR1 SGHAT, CDR2 FQDESV (reference sequence). CDR3 loop: CASSDGTGGAKTQYF. CDR3 bases: TGTGCCAGCAGCGACGGGACAGGGGGCGCGAAGACCCAGTACTTC. Full variable domain (remainder filled in from reference TRBV11-1 and TRBJ2-5): EAEVAQSPRYKITEKSQAVAFWCDPISGHATLYWYRQILGQGPELLVQFQDESVVDDSQLPKDRFSAERLKGVDSTLKIQPAELGDSAMYLCASSDGTGGAKTQYFGPGTRLLVL.

V is TRBV28 and J is TRBJ2-3, with D uncertain. This CDR3 is 13 amino acids long. V lost 6 bases to trimming and J lost 8 bases, with 15 bases between them. CDR1 MDHEN and CDR2 SYDVKM come from the germline V gene. This CDR3 reads CASSTRSPATQYF. Here the CDR3 DNA reads TGTGCCAGCAGCACAAGGAGCCCGGCTACGCAGTATTTT.

The rearrangement uses TRBV20-1 and TRBJ2-1; D is unclear. V lost 3 bases, J lost 7 bases, and 7 bases lay in between. CDR1 is DFQATT and CDR2 is SNEGSKA in the germline V gene (reference sequence). The CDR3 runs to 11 residues. In DNA form, the CDR3 reads TGCAGTGCTAGTCACGGGAATGAGCAGTTCTTC. Encoded protein: CSASHGNEQFF.

This chain uses TRBV7-2 with TRBJ2-1; D might be TRBD2 (6 bases). The germline V gene has CDR1 SGHTA and CDR2 FQGNSA. Trimming stripped 1 base from V and 0 bases from J, with 13 bases between. The CDR3 covers 17 residues. In DNA, the CDR3 is TGTGCCAGCAGCTTAGTGGGAGGCTTTAGCTCCTACAATGAGCAGTTCTTC. This encodes CASSLVGGFSSYNEQFF.

The rearrangement joins TRBV18 to TRBJ2-4; 14 bases map to TRBD2. The CDR3 has 18 amino acids. Trimming at V came to 1 base and at J to 8 bases, leaving 10 bases not matched to a gene. Germline CDR1 KGHSH, CDR2 LQKENI. This CDR3 reads CASSPLGTSGSFQDIQYF. For the CDR3, the DNA is TGTGCCAGCTCACCACTGGGGACTAGCGGGAGCTTTCAGGACATTCAGTACTTC.

The rearrangement joins TRBV10-3 to TRBJ2-1; 12 bases are shared with TRBD2. The J segment lost 4 bases and the V segment lost 2 bases, leaving 6 bases of the junction unmatched. The CDR3 consists of 17 residues. CDR1 is ENHRY, CDR2 SYGVKD, per germline. CDR3 region: CAISEATSGRGYNEQFF. Written as DNA, the CDR3 is TGTGCCATCAGTGAGGCGACTAGCGGGAGAGGGTACAATGAGCAGTTCTTC.

The chain couples TRBV9 to TRBJ1-1; D ambiguous. This CDR3 has 15 amino acids. Trimming pared 4 bases from V and 0 bases from J, leaving 13 bases between. Germline lookup yields CDR1 SGDLS and CDR2 YYNGEE. CDR3 in amino acids: CASSQEANLNTEAFF. The CDR3 DNA follows: TGTGCCAGCAGCCAAGAGGCGAATTTGAACACTGAAGCTTTCTTT.

The V call is TRBV7-9, the J call TRBJ1-1, with D unresolved. Trimming cost V 5 bases and J 4 bases, with 17 bases left between them. The CDR3 runs 15 residues. Germline V gene data show CDR1 as SEHNR and CDR2 as FQNEAQ (reference sequence). CDR3 sequence: CASSPRALGATEAFF. For the CDR3, the DNA is TGTGCCAGCAGCCCGCGGGCCCTAGGAGCCACTGAAGCTTTCTTT.

Worth noting for this clone: One end of the junction varies from germline; a read error may be responsible. J is TRBJ2-7 and V is TRBV5-1; 8 bases are shared with TRBD1. This CDR3 contains 15 residues. Germline V gene data show CDR1 as SGHRS and CDR2 as YFSETQ. This CDR3 is CASSRTAPGADRADF. In nucleotides, the CDR3 is TGCGCCAGCAGCCGCACCGCGCCCGGAGCGGACAGGGCAGACTTC.

This clone was found once. The rearrangement uses TRBV21-1 and TRBJ1-2; the tabulated D call, TRBD1, remains unverified against the DNA. TRBV21-1 is listed as a pseudogene. The CDR3 totals 15 residues. This CDR3 reads CASSKGQKICCGYTF. The CDR3 DNA reads as TGTGCCAGCAGCAAAGGTCAGAAGATCTGCTGTGGCTACACCTTC.